This TCR beta chain was identified in a study of long-term antiretroviral therapy in people with HIV. Whole-study findings and limits: The study collected blood between about 2003 and 2018, possibly under older ART regimens. Compared with controls, HIV repertoires showed narrower CDR3 length ranges.

Points on this clone: What it recognizes is unknown.

Survey-level immunoSEQ v3.0 assays were run. Using immunoSEQ multiplex PCR, the repertoire was profiled, and TCRdb retains in-frame clones only, with some absent. The data contain fewer than 45,000 clones, around 85% of them seen just once; the ten biggest clones take up approximately 10%. The CDR3 sequence is 14 residues long. Germline V gene data show CDR1 as SGHRS and CDR2 as YFSETQ. The junction had 2 bases not matched to a gene; V was cut back by 2 bases and J by 0 bases. Two or more post-ART PBMC samples, plus at least one pre-ART sample, were available for each donor. Cryopreserved PBMC numbered about 1-10 million per sample before DNA extraction.

This receptor was obtained from a man younger than 35 with HIV. The rearrangement joins TRBV5-1 to TRBJ2-7, with 7 positions matching TRBD1. The sample consisted of unsorted PBMCs, taken 2.2 years after starting antiretroviral therapy. The CDR3 DNA reads as TGCGCCAGCAGCTTATCAGGGGGCTCCTACGAGCAGTACTTC. Translation gives CASSLSGGSYEQYF.